This record covers a single T cell receptor beta chain. This sample was included in a study of blood T cell repertoires in COVID-19. Per the original data handling: Amplified reference gene primers provided the basis for estimating nucleated cell counts. Assay used: immunoSEQ multiplex PCR; TCRdb lists only in-frame clones, some missing. V, J and clone size reflect that table, while D and trimming were determined from the DNA. The sample yields around 100,000 clones, 80% to 90% seen once. Material: peripheral blood. The clonotype comes from a man in his forties with acute or convalescent COVID-19.

The CDR3 sequence: CASSKGAIENEQFF. CDR3 DNA sequence: TGTGCCAGCAGCAAGGGCGCAATCGAAAATGAGCAGTTCTTC. V usage is TRBV21-1 and J usage is TRBJ2-1; the table's D call, TRBD1, was not checked against the DNA. TRBV21-1 is flagged as a pseudogene. CDR3 length equals 14 residues.